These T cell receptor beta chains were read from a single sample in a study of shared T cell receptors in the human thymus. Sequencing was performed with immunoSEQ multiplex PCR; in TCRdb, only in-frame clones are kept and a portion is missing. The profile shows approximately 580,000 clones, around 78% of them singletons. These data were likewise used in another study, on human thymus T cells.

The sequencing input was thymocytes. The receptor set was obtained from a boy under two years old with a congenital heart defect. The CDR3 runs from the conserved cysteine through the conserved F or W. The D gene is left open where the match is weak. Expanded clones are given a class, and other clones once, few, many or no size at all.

cdr3_nt: TGTGCCAGCAGTGAAGGGACTAGCGGGAGGAGCTCCTACGAGCAGTACTTC
cdr3_aa: CASSEGTSGRSSYEQYF
d_call: TRBD2
j_call: TRBJ2-7
clone_size: NA
v_call: TRBV2

cdr3_nt: TGCGCCAGCAGCCAAGGACTAGCGGGAGACGACGGCTCCTACAATGAGCAGTTCTTC
cdr3_aa: CASSQGLAGDDGSYNEQFF
d_call: TRBD2
j_call: TRBJ2-1
clone_size: NA
v_call: TRBV4-3

cdr3_nt: TGTGCCAGCAGCTACCCGGGGAAAGAGCAGTACTTC
cdr3_aa: CASSYPGKEQYF
d_call: NA
j_call: TRBJ2-7
clone_size: NA
v_call: TRBV7-9

cdr3_nt: TGCAGTGCTAGAAGGGGGTACGAGCAGTTCTTC
cdr3_aa: CSARRGYEQFF
d_call: NA
j_call: TRBJ2-1
clone_size: NA
v_call: TRBV20-1

cdr3_nt: TGCGCCAGCAGCTTGGGACAGGGGGACCAGCCCCAGCATTTT
cdr3_aa: CASSLGQGDQPQHF
d_call: TRBD1
j_call: TRBJ1-5
clone_size: NA
v_call: TRBV5-1

cdr3_nt: TGTGCCAGCTCATCCCCGTACCAAGAGACCCAGTACTTC
cdr3_aa: CASSSPYQETQYF
d_call: NA
j_call: TRBJ2-5
clone_size: NA
v_call: TRBV18

cdr3_nt: TGCGCCAGCAGCCAAGATCAAAGCGCAAGGCGACTTGGGACCCAGTACTTC
cdr3_aa: CASSQDQSARRLGTQYF
d_call: NA
j_call: TRBJ2-5
clone_size: few
v_call: TRBV4-3

cdr3_nt: TGTGCCAGCAGCTCGGGACTAGCGATTAGCACAGATACGCAGTATTTT
cdr3_aa: CASSSGLAISTDTQYF
d_call: TRBD2
j_call: TRBJ2-3
clone_size: NA
v_call: TRBV13

cdr3_nt: TGTGCCAGTAGTATAGCGGGGACATCGAACACTGAAGCTTTCTTT
cdr3_aa: CASSIAGTSNTEAFF
d_call: NA
j_call: TRBJ1-1
clone_size: few
v_call: TRBV19

cdr3_nt: TGTGCCAGCAGGGGAACTAGCGGGGTACGCACAGATACGCAGTATTTT
cdr3_aa: CASRGTSGVRTDTQYF
d_call: TRBD2
j_call: TRBJ2-3
clone_size: NA
v_call: TRBV25-1

cdr3_nt: TGTGCCAGCAGCTCCCGTCGACTAGCGGGAGTGGGGAATGAGCAGTTCTTC
cdr3_aa: CASSSRRLAGVGNEQFF
d_call: TRBD2
j_call: TRBJ2-1
clone_size: NA
v_call: TRBV7-9

cdr3_nt: TGTGCCAGCAGTTCTGATCAGACTAGCGGGACTAACCCCTCCTACGAGCAGTACTTC
cdr3_aa: CASSSDQTSGTNPSYEQYF
d_call: TRBD2
j_call: TRBJ2-7
clone_size: once
v_call: TRBV27

cdr3_nt: TGTGCCAGCAGCTTAGCGGGGAAGCGGACCACAGATACGCAGTATTTT
cdr3_aa: CASSLAGKRTTDTQYF
d_call: NA
j_call: TRBJ2-3
clone_size: NA
v_call: TRBV7-6

cdr3_nt: TGTGCCAGTAGTAAGGAGGGGGCGCGAAATGCATCTGGAAACACCATATATTTT
cdr3_aa: CASSKEGARNASGNTIYF
d_call: TRBD1
j_call: TRBJ1-3
clone_size: few
v_call: TRBV19

cdr3_nt: TGTGCCAGCAGTCCCTTCACAGGGGAGAACACTGAAGCTTTCTTT
cdr3_aa: CASSPFTGENTEAFF
d_call: TRBD1
j_call: TRBJ1-1
clone_size: NA
v_call: TRBV28

cdr3_nt: TGTGCCAGCAGTAGGGACAGGGGGCTATCTTCCACTGAAGCTTTCTTT
cdr3_aa: CASSRDRGLSSTEAFF
d_call: TRBD1
j_call: TRBJ1-1
clone_size: NA
v_call: TRBV2

cdr3_nt: TGTGCCAGCGGCCGGACTAGCGGGAGGTATGATGAGCAGTTCTTC
cdr3_aa: CASGRTSGRYDEQFF
d_call: TRBD2
j_call: TRBJ2-1
clone_size: NA
v_call: TRBV28

cdr3_nt: TGTGCCAGCAGCTCAGGACAGGGGGGGGCTTTCTTT
cdr3_aa: CASSSGQGGAFF
d_call: TRBD1
j_call: TRBJ1-1
clone_size: once
v_call: TRBV5-4

cdr3_nt: TGTGCCAGCAGTCAGACAGGGGAGGCCCCAGAGACCCAGTACTTC
cdr3_aa: CASSQTGEAPETQYF
d_call: TRBD1
j_call: TRBJ2-5
clone_size: NA
v_call: TRBV28

cdr3_nt: TGTGCCAGCAGCCCCGGGTCCCATGAGCAGTTCTTC
cdr3_aa: CASSPGSHEQFF
d_call: NA
j_call: TRBJ2-1
clone_size: NA
v_call: TRBV7-8

cdr3_nt: TGTGCCACCAGCAGAGATGATCGGCAGGAGGATCCCGAGCAGTACTTC
cdr3_aa: CATSRDDRQEDPEQYF
d_call: NA
j_call: TRBJ2-7
clone_size: NA
v_call: TRBV15

cdr3_nt: TGTGCCAGCAGTCCAACACCGAACACTGAAGCTTTCTTT
cdr3_aa: CASSPTPNTEAFF
d_call: NA
j_call: TRBJ1-1
clone_size: NA
v_call: TRBV5-4

cdr3_nt: TGTGCCAGCAGCAAAGATTCGAACGCAACTTTCGGCTACACCTTC
cdr3_aa: CASSKDSNATFGYTF
d_call: NA
j_call: TRBJ1-2
clone_size: NA
v_call: TRBV21-1

cdr3_nt: TGTGCCAGCAGCACAGGAGTGAACACTGAAGCTTTCTTT
cdr3_aa: CASSTGVNTEAFF
d_call: NA
j_call: TRBJ1-1
clone_size: NA
v_call: TRBV6-4

cdr3_nt: TGTGCCAGCAGCCAAGAAGTGGCTAGCTCGTGGGATACGCAGTATTTT
cdr3_aa: CASSQEVASSWDTQYF
d_call: NA
j_call: TRBJ2-3
clone_size: once
v_call: TRBV14

cdr3_nt: TGCGCCAGCAGCTTGTACGAGACAGCCTACAATGAGCAGTTCTTC
cdr3_aa: CASSLYETAYNEQFF
d_call: NA
j_call: TRBJ2-1
clone_size: NA
v_call: TRBV5-1

cdr3_nt: TGCAGCGTTGATAGGTTGAATGACAGGGGGCCTTCGACTAATGAAAAACTGTTTTTT
cdr3_aa: CSVDRLNDRGPSTNEKLFF
d_call: TRBD1
j_call: TRBJ1-4
clone_size: NA
v_call: TRBV29-1

cdr3_nt: TGTGCCAGCAGGCCCGGGGGGACAGGGGATCCCTACGAGCAGTACTTC
cdr3_aa: CASRPGGTGDPYEQYF
d_call: TRBD1
j_call: TRBJ2-7
clone_size: NA
v_call: TRBV6-6

cdr3_nt: TGTGCCAGCAGTGGTCCCGGACTGAAGAATGAAAAACTGTTTTTT
cdr3_aa: CASSGPGLKNEKLFF
d_call: NA
j_call: TRBJ1-4
clone_size: NA
v_call: TRBV6-1

cdr3_nt: TGCGCCAGCAGAGGGGCCGCCTACGAGCAGTACTTC
cdr3_aa: CASRGAAYEQYF
d_call: NA
j_call: TRBJ2-7
clone_size: NA
v_call: TRBV5-1

cdr3_nt: TGTGCCAGCAGTTACAGGTCTTCGTCGGAGAATGGTGTTTCGGACGAGCAGTACTTC
cdr3_aa: CASSYRSSSENGVSDEQYF
d_call: NA
j_call: TRBJ2-7
clone_size: NA
v_call: TRBV27

cdr3_nt: TGTGCCTGGAGGGTGAGGGCTAGCGGGAGGGCCCCCCAAGAGACCCAGTACTTC
cdr3_aa: CAWRVRASGRAPQETQYF
d_call: TRBD2
j_call: TRBJ2-5
clone_size: NA
v_call: TRBV30

cdr3_nt: TGTGCCAGCAACTTTGACAGGGGGAAAGACGAAAAACTGTTTTTT
cdr3_aa: CASNFDRGKDEKLFF
d_call: NA
j_call: TRBJ1-4
clone_size: NA
v_call: TRBV21-1

cdr3_nt: TGTGCCAGCAGCCAAGACCCCTCCTACCATCTCCCCAATACGCAGTATTTT
cdr3_aa: CASSQDPSYHLPNTQYF
d_call: NA
j_call: TRBJ2-3
clone_size: NA
v_call: TRBV4-2

cdr3_nt: TGTGCCACCAGCCCTCCAGGCCTCTCTTCTGGGGCCAACGTCCTGACTTTC
cdr3_aa: CATSPPGLSSGANVLTF
d_call: NA
j_call: TRBJ2-6
clone_size: few
v_call: TRBV15

cdr3_nt: TGTGCCAGCAGCTTAGATTACCGGGATCGGGGGGAACAGTTCTTC
cdr3_aa: CASSLDYRDRGEQFF
d_call: TRBD2
j_call: TRBJ2-1
clone_size: NA
v_call: TRBV11-2

cdr3_nt: TGTGCCAGCAGCTCGAGGACTAGCGAGAACACCGGGGAGCTGTTTTTT
cdr3_aa: CASSSRTSENTGELFF
d_call: TRBD2
j_call: TRBJ2-2
clone_size: few
v_call: TRBV11-2

cdr3_nt: TGTGCCACCAGCAGAGATCGGGCGGGGAATTCACCCCTCCACTTT
cdr3_aa: CATSRDRAGNSPLHF
d_call: NA
j_call: TRBJ1-6
clone_size: NA
v_call: TRBV15

cdr3_nt: TGTGCCAGCAGTGAAGCGTGGGGACAGGACTACGAGCAGTACTTC
cdr3_aa: CASSEAWGQDYEQYF
d_call: TRBD1
j_call: TRBJ2-7
clone_size: NA
v_call: TRBV6-1

cdr3_nt: TGTGCCAGCAGTTCTCGACCGACTAGAAAAGAGACCCAGTACTTC
cdr3_aa: CASSSRPTRKETQYF
d_call: NA
j_call: TRBJ2-5
clone_size: NA
v_call: TRBV27

cdr3_nt: TGTGCCAGCAGCCCCTGGGCGAGGAGACAGTTC
cdr3_aa: CASSPWARRQF
d_call: NA
j_call: TRBJ1-2
clone_size: NA
v_call: TRBV21-1

cdr3_nt: TGTGCCAGCAGCTTAGTGGCTGCGGTCGAGAATGAGCAGTTCTTC
cdr3_aa: CASSLVAAVENEQFF
d_call: NA
j_call: TRBJ2-1
clone_size: NA
v_call: TRBV11-2

cdr3_nt: TGTGCCAGCAGTTCAGGGAAGAGCAATCAGCCCCAGCATTTT
cdr3_aa: CASSSGKSNQPQHF
d_call: NA
j_call: TRBJ1-5
clone_size: NA
v_call: TRBV28

cdr3_nt: TGTGCCAGCAGCTTGTACGGGGCCCGGGAGAGCGATGAGCAGTTCTTC
cdr3_aa: CASSLYGARESDEQFF
d_call: NA
j_call: TRBJ2-1
clone_size: NA
v_call: TRBV5-4

cdr3_nt: TGTGCCAGCAGCTTAAATGGGCGGGAGGGCCCCAATGAGCAGTTCTTC
cdr3_aa: CASSLNGREGPNEQFF
d_call: TRBD2
j_call: TRBJ2-1
clone_size: NA
v_call: TRBV7-3

cdr3_nt: TGTGCCAGCAGCCCCAGGTTAGCGGGAGTCCGGTTAGACGAGCAGTACTTC
cdr3_aa: CASSPRLAGVRLDEQYF
d_call: TRBD2
j_call: TRBJ2-7
clone_size: NA
v_call: TRBV11-2

cdr3_nt: TGTGCCAGCAGCTTAGGGACTAGTCACGAGCAGTACTTC
cdr3_aa: CASSLGTSHEQYF
d_call: TRBD2
j_call: TRBJ2-7
clone_size: NA
v_call: TRBV7-9

cdr3_nt: TGTGCCAGCAGCCCCAAACAGGGGAATTATGGCTACACCTTC
cdr3_aa: CASSPKQGNYGYTF
d_call: TRBD1
j_call: TRBJ1-2
clone_size: NA
v_call: TRBV7-2